The clone carrying this T cell receptor beta chain appeared many times. Its antigen is still unknown. This specimen belongs to a study of CD8 T cells in ankylosing spondylitis. The CDR3 has 16 amino acids. V gave up 0 bases and J gave up 4 bases; unmatched junction bases: 2. CDR1 is SGHNT and CDR2 is YYREEE in the germline V gene (reference sequence). Study-wide findings and caveats: Matched synovial fluid from ankylosing spondylitis patients was reported to be enriched for disease-linked clones. Typical of ankylosing spondylitis blood, it appeared, was a TCR beta motif of eight highly homologous variants. Disease-linked clones bore a CD8+ phenotype and were relatively rare in peripheral blood.

The TCR beta libraries were generated through quantitative 5'-RACE incorporating molecular barcodes. In TCRdb, the 5' RACE reads were re-called with MiXCR into one record per CDR3 protein. The sample lists 90,000 to 100,000 distinct CDR3 sequences; roughly 8.3% were seen once. The chain employs TRBV5-4 and TRBJ2-1; 12 nucleotides align to TRBD2. The sequencing sample was made of blood, either unsorted or a sorted T cell fraction (not recorded which). The receptor comes from a male donor with ankylosing spondylitis or in good health (not recorded which). The CDR3 sequence: CASSLDLAGGYNEQFF. CDR3 sequence (DNA): TGTGCCAGCAGCTTGGATCTAGCGGGGGGGTACAATGAGCAGTTCTTC. Full variable domain (rest looked up from reference TRBV5-4 and TRBJ2-1): ETGVTQSPTHLIKTRGQQVTLRCSSQSGHNTVSWYQQALGQGPQFIFQYYREEENGRGNFPPRFSGLQFPNYSSELNVNALELDDSALYLCASSLDLAGGYNEQFFGPGTRLTVL.